Following are 32 T cell receptor beta chains from one sample sequenced in a study of OX40 agonist ivuxolimab in advanced cancers. The protocol was immunoSEQ multiplex PCR, while the TCRdb copy is restricted to in-frame clones and leaves out a portion. The sample lists 100,000 or so clones; 86% were seen once. The sequencing here drew on CD4+ or CD8+ T cells sorted from blood, taken in a trial of the OX40 agonist ivuxolimab. Receptor source: an adult with an advanced solid tumor such as melanoma, head and neck, liver or kidney cancer.

The V and J genes are TRBV5-4 and TRBJ1-1, with TRBD1 as a possible D gene (5 bases). The CDR3 extends over 14 amino acids. CDR1 SGHNT and CDR2 YYREEE come from the germline V gene (reference sequence). V shed 1 base and J shed 4 bases, with 11 bases lying between them. The CDR3 DNA follows: TGTGCCAGCAGCTTGAAGGGACGGTTCACTGAAGCTTTCTTT. It codes for CASSLKGRFTEAFF.

V gene TRBV29-1 combines with J gene TRBJ2-7; no reliable D call. Trimming removed 5 bases at V and 1 base at J, with 12 bases between. This CDR3 region has 13 residues. Germline V gives CDR1 SQVTM, CDR2 ANQGSEA. Here the CDR3 reads CSVSSSISYEQYF. The CDR3, as DNA: TGCAGCGTTTCGAGTTCTATTTCCTACGAGCAGTACTTC.

The chain employs TRBV4-1 and TRBJ1-1; no clear D. This CDR3 contains 13 residues. Trimming pared 1 base from V and 8 bases from J, leaving 11 bases between. Germline V CDR1 and CDR2: MGHRA, YSYEKL. CDR3 residues: CASSQGDVREAFF. In nucleotides, the CDR3 is TGCGCCAGCAGCCAAGGCGATGTGAGGGAAGCTTTCTTT.

This sequence joins TRBV6-5 and TRBJ2-2; 7 bases line up with TRBD2. Losses at the gene ends were 7 bases for V and 7 bases for J; bases not matched to a gene: 9. CDR1 and CDR2 from the germline V gene are MNHEY and SVGAGI. The CDR3 covers 14 residues. The CDR3 nucleotides are TGTGCCAGCAAGCGGGACGCGCTCTTCGGGGAGCTGTTTTTT. Amino acid sequence: CASKRDALFGELFF.

This clone was observed a handful of times. V is TRBV27 and J is TRBJ2-2, with D hard to call. Per germline, CDR1 MNHEY and CDR2 SMNVEV (reference sequence). V lost 7 bases and J 1 base, leaving 1 base between the germline ends. CDR3 length equals 11 residues. In nucleotides, the CDR3 is TGTGCCAGCAAGAACACCGGGGAGCTGTTTTTT. Translating it yields CASKNTGELFF.

The rearrangement joins TRBV30 to TRBJ1-5; TRBD1 matches 7 bases. This CDR3 spans 14 amino acids. Germline CDR1 and CDR2: GTSNPN and SVGIG (reference sequence). Trimming cost V 3 bases and J 6 bases; bases outside gene matches: 8. CDR3 DNA sequence: TGTGCCTGGAGCCTTACAGGGGCGGGTCAGCCCCAGCATTTT. It yields the protein CAWSLTGAGQPQHF.

This chain joins TRBV6-5 and TRBJ2-7, with TRBD2 matching over 11 bases. Germline V gene lookup returns CDR1 MNHEY and CDR2 SVGAGI. The CDR3 is 12 amino acids. The V segment lost 6 bases and the J segment 7 bases; nucleotides outside the gene matches: 2. The CDR3 coding sequence is TGTGCCAGCAGGACTAGCGGGACAGAGCAGTACTTC. Its translation is CASRTSGTEQYF.

This clone was detected only a few times. CDR3 region: CAGIRVLNTEAFF. Here the CDR3 DNA reads TGTGCCGGGATTAGAGTTTTGAACACTGAAGCTTTCTTT. The gene calls are TRBV21-1 and TRBJ1-1. TRBV21-1 is a pseudogene locus. The CDR3 loop spans 13 amino acids.

The chain couples TRBV2 to TRBJ2-5; the D is unclear. This CDR3 contains 11 residues. The V end was cut by 2 bases, the J end by 2 bases, with 0 bases between. Germline CDR1 and CDR2: SNHLY and FYNNEI. CDR3: CASSEQETQYF. In DNA, the CDR3 is TGTGCCAGCAGTGAACAAGAGACCCAGTACTTC.

The chain employs TRBV9 and TRBJ2-4; possible D gene TRBD2, 5 bases. V lost 3 bases, J lost 0 bases, and 13 bases lay in between. Germline CDR1 and CDR2: SGDLS and YYNGEE. CDR3 length: 16 amino acids. The CDR3 is CASSARGDLAKNIQYF. CDR3 DNA: TGTGCCAGCAGCGCCCGGGGAGACCTAGCCAAAAACATTCAGTACTTC.

The gene calls are TRBV5-1 and TRBJ1-5; D is possibly TRBD1 (5 bases). Germline assignment: CDR1 SGHRS and CDR2 YFSETQ. V was trimmed by 0 bases and J by 0 bases, leaving 7 bases between them. CDR3 length: 15 amino acids. DNA of the CDR3: TGCGCCAGCAGCTTGGCAGGGTATAGCAATCAGCCCCAGCATTTT. The encoded protein is CASSLAGYSNQPQHF.

The V call is TRBV13, the J call TRBJ2-1; a possible D gene is TRBD2 (5 bases). The V gene's germline CDR1 is PRHDT and CDR2 FYEKMQ (reference sequence). The CDR3 has 15 amino acids. Trimming shortened V by 7 bases and J by 3 bases, and 16 bases separated the two germline ends. The CDR3 DNA sequence: TGTGCCAGCACCACTAGAGTCAGTTACTACAATGAGCAGTTCTTC. Translating gives CASTTRVSYYNEQFF.

This clone was detected once. This chain connects TRBV7-9 to TRBJ2-6, with 8 positions matching TRBD1. The CDR3 totals 18 residues. J lost 1 base, V lost 5 bases, and 10 bases had no gene match. Germline loops: CDR1 SEHNR, CDR2 FQNEAQ (reference sequence). The CDR3 spells CASSHTGGKRSGANVLTF. The CDR3 nucleotides read TGTGCCAGCAGCCACACAGGGGGTAAGCGATCTGGGGCCAACGTCCTGACTTTC.

V and J are TRBV9 and TRBJ1-2, with 9 positions matching TRBD1. J gave up 0 bases and V 3 bases, and 9 bases lay outside the gene matches. Germline V gene data show CDR1 as SGDLS and CDR2 as YYNGEE. CDR3 length equals 17 residues. Written as DNA, the CDR3 is TGTGCCAGCAGCGGCCGGGACAGGGAATTATCTAACTATGGCTACACCTTC. It codes for CASSGRDRELSNYGYTF.

The chain is built from TRBV10-1 and TRBJ2-2; TRBD1 agrees at 7 bases. Germline V gives CDR1 WNHNN, CDR2 SYGVQD (reference sequence). Trimming took 0 bases from V and 7 from J; bases not matched to a gene: 5. The CDR3 covers 15 residues. The CDR3 DNA is TGCGCCAGCAGTGAGTCGCCGACAGGGTTCGGGGAGCTGTTTTTT. Protein: CASSESPTGFGELFF.

The rearrangement joins TRBV5-6 to TRBJ2-7; 7 bases fit TRBD2. Germline loops: CDR1 SGHDT, CDR2 YYEEEE. V trimming: 0 bases; J trimming: 2 bases; junction bases outside the gene matches: 11. The CDR3 loop spans 17 amino acids. The CDR3 nucleotides read TGTGCCAGCAGCTTGGGCCCGGAACTAGCGCTACCCTACGAGCAGTACTTC. Amino acid sequence: CASSLGPELALPYEQYF.

The chain links TRBV30 to TRBJ1-4, with D tentatively TRBD1 (5 bases). CDR1 is GTSNPN, CDR2 SVGIG, per germline (reference sequence). The CDR3 sequence is 13 residues long. V was clipped by 3 bases and J by 8 bases, with 13 bases between them. The CDR3 region is CAWRGNGAEKLFF. CDR3 sequence (DNA): TGTGCCTGGAGAGGGAACGGGGCCGAAAAACTGTTTTTT.

This clone has only one observation. The V call is TRBV10-1, the J call TRBJ2-1; 9 bases are a match to TRBD1. The V and J ends lost 9 bases and 8 bases, in that order; junction bases with no gene match: 14. Germline V gene lookup returns CDR1 WNHNN and CDR2 SYGVQD (reference sequence). The CDR3 covers 15 residues. CDR3 coding DNA: TGCGCCAGACCGGACAGGGGAGTTGTTGTGGATGAGCAGTTCTTC. Protein sequence: CARPDRGVVVDEQFF.

The chain uses TRBV4-1 and TRBJ1-2; no firm D call. The germline V gene encodes CDR1 MGHRA and CDR2 YSYEKL. The CDR3 runs 17 residues. Trimming left V 0 bases short and J 1 base short, with 15 bases between. The CDR3 loop is CASSQDLARRYNYGYTF. CDR3 coding DNA: TGCGCCAGCAGCCAAGATCTGGCCCGACGGTATAACTATGGCTACACCTTC.

This clone was picked up a small number of times. J is TRBJ1-2 and V is TRBV27; no clear D. V lost 8 bases and J 7 bases, leaving 14 bases between the germline ends. Germline values: CDR1 MNHEY, CDR2 SMNVEV (reference sequence). This CDR3 spans 12 amino acids. CDR3 bases: TGTGCCAGCTCTCCTTCCCGGGGTGGCTACACCTTC. As protein: CASSPSRGGYTF.

DNA of the CDR3: TGTGCCAGCAGCTTAGACCATAGCAATCAGCCCCAGCATTTT. The encoded protein is CASSLDHSNQPQHF. The rearrangement links TRBV11-2 to TRBJ1-5, with D uncertain. V was trimmed by 0 bases and J by 0 bases, leaving 3 bases between them. The CDR3 sequence is 14 residues long. The germline V gene has CDR1 SGHAT and CDR2 FQNNGV.

On this clone: The sample has other DNA sequences that encode this CDR3 too. This chain uses TRBV6-5 with TRBJ1-2, with a weak D call TRBD1 (5 bases). The V end lost 3 bases, the J end lost 4 bases, and 12 bases lay between the germline ends. Germline CDR1 MNHEY, CDR2 SVGAGI. The CDR3 length is 14 residues. In nucleotides, the CDR3 is TGTGCCAGCAGTTATTCGGGACGGAGCTATGGCTACACCTTC. Translated: CASSYSGRSYGYTF.

This clone was seen a few times. CDR3 sequence reads: CASSWIAGGLSNEQYF. The CDR3 DNA is TGTGCCAGCAGCTGGATAGCGGGGGGGCTCTCGAACGAGCAGTACTTC. The chain recombines TRBV13 with TRBJ2-7; 11 bases match TRBD2. The CDR3 totals 16 residues. From germline, CDR1 is PRHDT and CDR2 FYEKMQ (reference sequence). V gave up 4 bases and J gave up 5 bases; unmatched junction bases: 10.

J is TRBJ2-1 and V is TRBV29-1; D possibly corresponds to TRBD1 (5 bases). The CDR3 extends over 14 amino acids. Germline V gene sequence: CDR1 SQVTM, CDR2 ANQGSEA. V lost 6 bases and J lost 5, with 17 bases in between. This CDR3 reads CSVPRQSYNNEQFF. CDR3 coding DNA: TGCAGCGTGCCTCGACAGTCCTATAACAATGAGCAGTTCTTC.

The CDR3 loop is CASRGTGNTEAFF. DNA of the CDR3: TGTGCTAGCCGGGGGACAGGGAACACTGAAGCTTTCTTT. The chain combines TRBV12-5 with TRBJ1-1, with 8 bases fitting TRBD1. The V gene end was trimmed by 9 bases and the J gene end by 1 base; junction bases not matched to a gene: 4. The germline V gene encodes CDR1 LGHNT and CDR2 FRNRAP. The CDR3 contains 13 residues.

The genes are TRBV7-9 and TRBJ2-3, with 9 bases fitting TRBD2. The CDR3 is made up of 17 amino acids. The germline V gene encodes CDR1 SEHNR and CDR2 FQNEAQ (reference sequence). V lost 0 bases, J lost 4 bases, and 8 bases stayed unmatched. The CDR3 DNA follows: TGTGCCAGCAGCTTAGCGACCAGTGGCGGGAGGGCAGATACGCAGTATTTT. Amino acid sequence: CASSLATSGGRADTQYF. Looking up the rest from reference TRBV7-9 and TRBJ2-3 gives the full variable domain: DTGVSQNPRHKITKRGQNVTFRCDPISEHNRLYWYRQTLGQGPEFLTYFQNEAQLEKSRLLSDRFSAERPKGSFSTLEIQRTEQGDSAMYLCASSLATSGGRADTQYFGPGTRLTVL.

This chain connects TRBV6-5 to TRBJ2-7; 9 bases are shared with TRBD1. Germline assignment: CDR1 MNHEY and CDR2 SVGAGI. J was trimmed by 5 bases and V by 4 bases; bases with no gene match: 6. The CDR3 sequence is 14 residues long. CDR3 bases: TGTGCCAGCAGTTTCCGGGACAGGGCCCACGAGCAGTACTTC. This gives the protein CASSFRDRAHEQYF.

The chain joins TRBV6-1 to TRBJ1-4; a weak D match, TRBD1 (6 bases). The length of the CDR3 is 17 residues. Germline V gene data show CDR1 as MNHNS and CDR2 as SASEGT. Trimming pared 1 base from V and 0 bases from J, leaving 12 bases between. CDR3 nucleotide sequence: TGTGCCAGCAGTGAAGAAAGGGGGGTTGCAACTAATGAAAAACTGTTTTTT. It specifies CASSEERGVATNEKLFF.

V is TRBV6-1 and J is TRBJ1-1; 8 bases agree with TRBD1. Per the germline V gene, CDR1 is MNHNS and CDR2 is SASEGT. The V gene end was trimmed by 2 bases and the J gene end by 6 bases; junction bases not matched to a gene: 8. This CDR3 is built from 15 residues. This CDR3 is CASSETGTGGAEAFF. For the CDR3, the DNA is TGTGCCAGCAGTGAAACGGGGACAGGAGGGGCTGAAGCTTTCTTT.

CDR3 sequence: CASSGDRGYTEAFF. CDR3 nucleotide sequence: TGTGCCAGCAGCGGGGACAGGGGATACACTGAAGCTTTCTTT. The chain is built from TRBV2 and TRBJ1-1; 10 nucleotides line up with TRBD1. Trimming cost V 6 bases and J 3 bases; bases outside gene matches: 4. Germline V gene sequence: CDR1 SNHLY, CDR2 FYNNEI. This CDR3 region has 14 residues.

This rearrangement joins TRBV7-8 to TRBJ1-5; a weak D match, TRBD1 (6 bases). CDR1 and CDR2 (germline): SGHVS, FQNEAQ. Trimming removed 0 bases at V and 4 bases at J, with 10 bases between. The CDR3 is made up of 15 amino acids. The CDR3 DNA reads TGTGCCAGCAGCTTAGCACAGGGACCGAATCAGCCCCAGCATTTT. As protein: CASSLAQGPNQPQHF. The full variable domain, completed using reference TRBV7-8 and TRBJ1-5, is GAGVSQSPRYKVAKRGQDVALRCDPISGHVSLFWYQQALGQGPEFLTYFQNEAQLDKSGLPSDRFFAERPEGSVSTLKIQRTQQEDSAVYLCASSLAQGPNQPQHFGDGTRLSIL.

The rearrangement links TRBV5-1 to TRBJ2-3; no clear D gene. Germline V lookup: CDR1 SGHRS, CDR2 YFSETQ. Trimming left V 4 bases short and J 0 bases short, with 12 bases between. The CDR3 is made up of 15 amino acids. CDR3 sequence (DNA): TGCGCCAGCAGCCTGGTGTATGGCAGCACAGATACGCAGTATTTT. Translation: CASSLVYGSTDTQYF.